This TCR beta chain was sequenced during a study of cytomegalovirus exposure and HLA in healthy donors. Study details: When just under 400 donors were genotyped, 80% to 90% of them were found to fall in the Caucasian-associated ancestry cluster.

The CDR3 contains 13 residues. The germline V gene has CDR1 SGHAT and CDR2 FQNNGV. Deletions cut 3 bases from V and 1 base from J, with 7 bases between. The PCR used 60 Vbeta and 13 Jbeta primers. Clones were sequenced by immunoSEQ multiplex PCR, and TCRdb holds only the in-frame ones, with some missing. The data show 120,000 or so clones, with roughly 86% seen just once and under 2% held by the top ten. A remark on this clone: The antigen is undetermined.

Points from the study as a whole: A later analysis linked a missense variant in DCLRE1C to the trimming of TCR beta V and J genes.

The TCR sequence derives from a man aged 18 to 29 in good health and CMV-seronegative. The rearrangement uses TRBV11-2 and TRBJ2-7; D unclear. The sequenced sample was PBMCs. The CDR3: CASSFFPSYEQYF. DNA of the CDR3: TGTGCCAGCAGCTTCTTCCCTTCCTACGAGCAGTACTTC.